A single sample is the source of the 5 T cell receptor beta chains below, sequenced in a study of blood T cell repertoires in COVID-19. Produced via immunoSEQ multiplex PCR; TCRdb's table is partial and in-frame only. The table lists roughly 180,000 clones, about 84% of them singletons. Sample: PBMCs or T cells enriched from blood (not recorded which). Receptors were obtained from a woman aged 40 to 55 with acute COVID-19.

The genes are TRBV18 and TRBJ1-2, with 10 bases identical to TRBD1. Germline trimming cut 3 bases from V and 2 bases from J; bases unmatched to any gene: 6. CDR1 is KGHSH and CDR2 is LQKENI in the germline V gene. CDR3 length: 16 amino acids. The CDR3 DNA is TGTGCCAGCTCACCGACCCGGACAGGGGGAAACTATGGCTACACCTTC. This sequence encodes CASSPTRTGGNYGYTF.

There are a few counts of this clone. V usage is TRBV5-1 and J usage is TRBJ2-3, with D perhaps matching TRBD2 (5 bases). Trimming took off 4 bases at V and 9 bases at J, with 18 bases between the two ends. The germline V gene has CDR1 SGHRS and CDR2 YFSETQ. CDR3 length: 14 amino acids. CDR3 sequence (DNA): TGCGCCAGCAGCCCTAGCTCGGGCGCCCCGACGCAGTATTTT. It codes for CASSPSSGAPTQYF.

The rearrangement links TRBV13 to TRBJ2-1; the D gene is possibly TRBD2 (5 bases). V lost 5 bases, J lost 12 bases, and 14 bases lay in between. CDR3 size: 12 residues. CDR1 PRHDT and CDR2 FYEKMQ come from the germline V gene (reference sequence). CDR3 sequence: CASSRMEEGQFF. The DNA of the CDR3 is TGTGCCAGCAGCCGAATGGAGGAAGGGCAGTTCTTC.

V and J are TRBV5-6 and TRBJ2-3; 9 bases fit TRBD2. Germline V gene lookup returns CDR1 SGHDT and CDR2 YYEEEE. With 2 bases clipped from V and 4 bases from J, the junction kept 8 bases outside the gene matches. CDR3 length: 16 amino acids. CDR3 nucleotide sequence: TGTGCCAGCAGCTTAGCGGGGGGAAGTGTCCCAGATACGCAGTATTTT. Amino acids: CASSLAGGSVPDTQYF.

This chain joins TRBV7-3 and TRBJ2-5; 14 bases map to TRBD2. Germline V gives CDR1 SGHTA, CDR2 FQGTGA. Trimming took 1 base from V and 5 from J; bases not matched to a gene: 12. The CDR3 has 19 residues. The CDR3 nucleotides are TGTGCCAGCAGCTTAAGTGGGGGGACTAGCGGGAGCAAAACTGAGACCCAGTACTTC. Translated, it gives CASSLSGGTSGSKTETQYF. Combining the CDR3 with reference TRBV7-3 and TRBJ2-5 gives the whole variable domain GAGVSQTPSNKVTEKGKYVELRCDPISGHTALYWYRQSLGQGPEFLIYFQGTGAADDSGLPNDRFFAVRPEGSVSTLKIQRTERGDSAVYLCASSLSGGTSGSKTETQYFGPGTRLLVL.